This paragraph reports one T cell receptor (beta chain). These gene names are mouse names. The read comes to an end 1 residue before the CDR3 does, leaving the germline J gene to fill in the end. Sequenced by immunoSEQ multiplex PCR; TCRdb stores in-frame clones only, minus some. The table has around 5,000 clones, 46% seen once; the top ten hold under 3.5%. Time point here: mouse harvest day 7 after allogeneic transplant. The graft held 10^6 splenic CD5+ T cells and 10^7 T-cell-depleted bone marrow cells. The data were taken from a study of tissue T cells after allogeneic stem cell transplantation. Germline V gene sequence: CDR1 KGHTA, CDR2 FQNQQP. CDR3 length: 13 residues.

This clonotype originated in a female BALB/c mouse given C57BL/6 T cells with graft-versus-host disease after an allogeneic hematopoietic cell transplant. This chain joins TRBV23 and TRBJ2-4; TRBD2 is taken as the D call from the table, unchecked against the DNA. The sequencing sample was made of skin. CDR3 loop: CSSRLGSQNTLYF. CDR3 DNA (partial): TGCTCCAGCAGACTGGGAAGTCAAAACACCTTGTAC.